This T cell receptor (beta chain) was sequenced for a study of T cells in Graves' hyperthyroidism and ophthalmopathy. Study-level background: Peripheral blood collection took place at initial diagnosis, before any treatment. Whole-study findings and limits: Ophthalmopathy was told apart from stable hyperthyroidism by a 13 V-J model. Most thyroid-expanded clonotypes above 0.001 were also found in blood.

Comment on this clonotype: What it binds is not known.

From RNA transcripts, TCR beta CDR3 regions were amplified. A set of HTBI primers served as the primers for a first-round RT-PCR of the TCR CDR3. Each CDR3 protein gets one entry after TCRdb re-called the multiplex PCR reads with MiXCR. The profile covers roughly 300,000 distinct CDR3 sequences, with approximately 15% appearing a single time and roughly 25% taken by the ten largest. Sequenced sample: blood. The clonotype was recovered from a woman aged 25 to 45 with Graves' hyperthyroidism.

This chain's CDR3 is CASGVASQHF. The CDR3 DNA is TGTGCCAGCGGGGTAGCTTCCCAGCATTTT. This rearrangement joins TRBV6-1 to TRBJ1-5; D remains unclear. The V end lost 8 bases, the J end lost 11 bases, and 10 bases lay between the germline ends. Looked up from germline, CDR1 is MNHNS and CDR2 is SASEGT. CDR3 length: 10 amino acids.